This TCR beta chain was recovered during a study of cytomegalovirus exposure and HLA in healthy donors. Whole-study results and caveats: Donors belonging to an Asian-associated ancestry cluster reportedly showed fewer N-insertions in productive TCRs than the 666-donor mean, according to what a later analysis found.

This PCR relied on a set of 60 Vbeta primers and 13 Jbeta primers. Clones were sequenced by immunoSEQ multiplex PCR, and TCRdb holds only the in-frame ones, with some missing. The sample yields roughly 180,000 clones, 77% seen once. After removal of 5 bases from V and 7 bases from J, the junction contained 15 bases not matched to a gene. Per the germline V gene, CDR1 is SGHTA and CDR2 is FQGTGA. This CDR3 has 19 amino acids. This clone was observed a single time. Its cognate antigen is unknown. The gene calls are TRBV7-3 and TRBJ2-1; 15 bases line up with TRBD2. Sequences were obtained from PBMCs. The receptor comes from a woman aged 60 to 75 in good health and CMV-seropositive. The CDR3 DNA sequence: TGTGCCAGCAGCGCACGGGGACTAGCGGGAGGAGGCGTGGGTAATGAGCAGTTCTTC. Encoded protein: CASSARGLAGGGVGNEQFF. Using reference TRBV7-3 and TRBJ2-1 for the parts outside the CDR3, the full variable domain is GAGVSQTPSNKVTEKGKYVELRCDPISGHTALYWYRQSLGQGPEFLIYFQGTGAADDSGLPNDRFFAVRPEGSVSTLKIQRTERGDSAVYLCASSARGLAGGGVGNEQFFGPGTRLTVL.